This T cell receptor beta chain was identified during a study of T cell repertoires in cytomegalovirus infection. Looked up from germline, CDR1 is SGHTA and CDR2 is FQGNSA. The germline V and J ends were trimmed by 0 bases and 8 bases, with 11 bases remaining between them. This CDR3 spans 14 amino acids. This clonotype was recorded at least ten times. Its specificity is unknown. TCRdb re-analysed the reads in MiXCR, keeping a single row per CDR3 protein. The top ten clones hold roughly 70% of a sample with roughly 87,000 distinct CDR3 sequences, 25% to 35% of them seen once. This sample comprised CD8+ T cells from cultured PBMCs, obtained from culture after CMV antigen stimulation. This TCR was recovered from a human donor in good health (CMV status not recorded). Some clones in this sample may be carry-over from other donors' samples. The rearrangement joins TRBV7-2 to TRBJ1-3, with D possibly being TRBD1 (5 bases). The CDR3 bases are TGTGCCAGCAGCTTAGCGGGACCAGGCGACACCATATATTTT. Encoded protein: CASSLAGPGDTIYF.